This paragraph covers one T cell receptor (beta chain) sequence. Its antigen is not identified. In germline, CDR1 is SQVTM, CDR2 ANQGSEA. CDR3 length: 14 residues. Trimming pared 4 bases from V and 2 bases from J, leaving 13 bases between. Libraries for TCRalpha and TCRbeta carried sample barcodes and unique molecular identifiers via 5'RACE. TCRdb recomputed calls from the 5' RACE reads with MiXCR, one row per CDR3 protein. The table has around 310,000 distinct CDR3 sequences, 20% to 25% seen once. This sample was included in a study of T-cell memory formation after mild COVID-19. As for the study in general: For the most part, TCR clusters were specific to one donor. Whole-study findings and limits: Pre-infection memory showed some responding clones, and this suggested that cross-reactive memory joined. From day 15 to 85, contracting clones were balanced between CD4 and CD8, whereas later expanders leaned toward CD4+.

The receptor was derived from a man aged 18 to 30 who had mild COVID-19 (a few samples of this study predate the infection). Cell type and time point are not known. The chain has TRBV29-1 and TRBJ2-3; D ambiguous. The sequenced material came from PBMCs or a T cell subset sorted from them (not recorded which). The CDR3 sequence: CSVVTRYTTDTQYF. Written as DNA, the CDR3 is TGCAGCGTTGTCACACGATACACCACAGATACGCAGTATTTT.